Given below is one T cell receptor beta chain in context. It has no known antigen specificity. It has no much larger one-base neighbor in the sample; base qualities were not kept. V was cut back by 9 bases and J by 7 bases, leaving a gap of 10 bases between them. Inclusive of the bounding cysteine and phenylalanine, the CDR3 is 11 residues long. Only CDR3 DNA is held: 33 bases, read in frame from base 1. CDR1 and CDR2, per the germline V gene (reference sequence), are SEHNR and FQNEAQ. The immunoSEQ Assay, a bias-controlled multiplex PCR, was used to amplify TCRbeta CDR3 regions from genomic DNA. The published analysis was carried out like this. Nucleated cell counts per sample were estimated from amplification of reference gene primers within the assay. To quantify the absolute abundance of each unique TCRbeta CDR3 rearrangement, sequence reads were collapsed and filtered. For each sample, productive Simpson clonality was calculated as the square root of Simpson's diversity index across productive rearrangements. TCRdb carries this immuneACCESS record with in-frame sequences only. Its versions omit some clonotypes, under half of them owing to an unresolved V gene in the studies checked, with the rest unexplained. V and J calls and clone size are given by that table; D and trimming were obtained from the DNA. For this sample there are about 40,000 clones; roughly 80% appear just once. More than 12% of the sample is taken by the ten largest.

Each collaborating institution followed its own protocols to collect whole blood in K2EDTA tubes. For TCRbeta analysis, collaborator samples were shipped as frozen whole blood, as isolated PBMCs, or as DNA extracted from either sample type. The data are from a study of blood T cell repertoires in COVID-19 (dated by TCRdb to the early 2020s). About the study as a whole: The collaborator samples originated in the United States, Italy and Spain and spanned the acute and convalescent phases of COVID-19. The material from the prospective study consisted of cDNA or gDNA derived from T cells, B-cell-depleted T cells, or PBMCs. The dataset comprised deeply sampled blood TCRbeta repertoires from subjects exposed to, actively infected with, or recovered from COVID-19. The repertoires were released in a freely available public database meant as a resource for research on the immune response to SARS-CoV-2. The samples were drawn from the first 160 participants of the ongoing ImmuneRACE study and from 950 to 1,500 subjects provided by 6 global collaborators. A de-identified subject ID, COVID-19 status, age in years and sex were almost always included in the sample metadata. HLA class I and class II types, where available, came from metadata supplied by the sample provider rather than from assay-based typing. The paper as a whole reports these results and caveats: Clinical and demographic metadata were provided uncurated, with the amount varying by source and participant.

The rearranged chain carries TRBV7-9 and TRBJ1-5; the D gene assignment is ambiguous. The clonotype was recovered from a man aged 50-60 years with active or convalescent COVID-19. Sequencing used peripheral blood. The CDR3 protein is CARTDYQPQHF. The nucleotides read TGTGCCAGGACTGATTACCAGCCCCAGCATTTT.